Listed below are T cell receptor beta chains from one sample, sequenced in a study of blood T cell repertoires in COVID-19. Some clones are missing from TCRdb's copy, which holds only in-frame ones; the method was immunoSEQ multiplex PCR. The profile shows hundreds of thousands of clones, more than 75% of them singletons. Material: peripheral blood. These receptors were taken from a woman aged 18-29 years who had recovered from COVID-19. Both conserved end residues are part of each CDR3. D genes are given only for firm matches. Size values are once, few and many counts, or a class for expanded clones, and some rows have none.

size	V	D	J	DNA	CDR3
-	TRBV5-1	-	TRBJ1-2	TGCGCCAGCAGCCCTGTGGCAAACCCTAACTATGGCTACACCTTC	CASSPVANPNYGYTF
-	TRBV27	TRBD2	TRBJ2-1	TGTGCCAGCAACGGACGTGGCGGGGGTTACAATGAGCAGTTCTTC	CASNGRGGGYNEQFF
-	TRBV19	-	TRBJ2-1	TGTGCCAGTAGTATAGGAGTCCCCTCCGATGAGCAGTTCTTC	CASSIGVPSDEQFF
-	TRBV18	-	TRBJ2-1	TGTGCCAGCTCACGCGAGTCTTACTACAATGAGCAGTTCTTC	CASSRESYYNEQFF
-	TRBV19	TRBD1	TRBJ2-3	TGTGCCAGTAGTATTAAGTCACAGGGGGCTCCAGATACGCAGTATTTT	CASSIKSQGAPDTQYF
-	TRBV19	TRBD1	TRBJ1-2	TGTGCCACCAGGGACAGGGAACCAAACTATGGCTACACCTTC	CATRDREPNYGYTF
-	TRBV6-6	TRBD1	TRBJ1-1	TGTGCCAGCAGCACCGCGACAGGGGAGAACACTGAAGCTTTCTTT	CASSTATGENTEAFF
-	TRBV2	TRBD2	TRBJ2-1	TGTGCCAGCAGTTATCCGGGACTAGTCACTCACAATGAGCAGTTCTTC	CASSYPGLVTHNEQFF
-	TRBV5-6	TRBD1	TRBJ1-2	TGTGCCAGCAGCCCCACAGGGGTCGATGGCTACACCTTC	CASSPTGVDGYTF
-	TRBV5-1	-	TRBJ1-1	TGCGCCAGCAGCTTGCTGTCGGGCACTGAAGCTTTCTTT	CASSLLSGTEAFF
-	TRBV15	-	TRBJ2-5	TGTGCCACCAGCAGAGATGGGACTGAAGAGACCCAGTACTTC	CATSRDGTEETQYF
-	TRBV6-2/TRBV6-3	TRBD1	TRBJ1-2	TGTGCCAGCAGTACAGGGGGGGACGGCTACACCTTC	CASSTGGDGYTF
-	TRBV7-2	TRBD1	TRBJ2-5	TGTGCCAGCAGCCCACAGGGGGATCGGCGAGAGACCCAGTACTTC	CASSPQGDRRETQYF
-	TRBV9	TRBD1	TRBJ1-2	TGTGCCAGCAGCAAAGGGACAGGCTATGGCTACACCTTC	CASSKGTGYGYTF
-	TRBV10-3	-	TRBJ2-1	TGTGCCATCAGTGATGCGGGGGCCTCAACCTACAATGAGCAGTTCTTC	CAISDAGASTYNEQFF
-	TRBV6-5	TRBD1	TRBJ2-1	TGTGCCAGCAGGAAGAGGGGGCAAGATGAGCAGTTCTTC	CASRKRGQDEQFF
-	TRBV3-1/TRBV3-2	TRBD1	TRBJ1-3	TGTGCCAGCAGCCAAAAACAGGGGGCTCAGTGGAACACCATATATTTT	CASSQKQGAQWNTIYF
once	TRBV5-1	-	TRBJ2-1	TGCGCCAGCAGCAAGCTAGAAGGGGATGAGCAGTTCTTC	CASSKLEGDEQFF
-	TRBV28	-	TRBJ2-3	TGTGCCAGCAGTTTAACGGAGGGTAGCACAGATACGCAGTATTTT	CASSLTEGSTDTQYF
-	TRBV30	TRBD2	TRBJ2-5	TGTGCCTGGACTAGCGGACAAGAGACCCAGTACTTC	CAWTSGQETQYF
-	TRBV7-8	TRBD1	TRBJ1-2	TGTGCCAGCAGCTATAGGGACAGGGCGGACTATGGCTACACCTTC	CASSYRDRADYGYTF
-	TRBV4-3	-	TRBJ1-6	TGCGCCAGCAGCCACGGTCGGTCCTATAATTCACCCCTCCACTTT	CASSHGRSYNSPLHF
-	TRBV11-3	-	TRBJ2-1	TGTGCCAGCAGCTTAGTGTCTAGCCGGGCCTACAATGAGCAGTTCTTC	CASSLVSSRAYNEQFF
few	TRBV6-6	-	TRBJ1-2	TGTGCCAGCAATGAACAGGGTTTGAGCTATGGCTACACCTTC	CASNEQGLSYGYTF
-	TRBV5-4	-	TRBJ1-4	TGTGCCAGCAGCTTGGAAGGGGTTAATGAAAAACTGTTTTTT	CASSLEGVNEKLFF
-	TRBV12-5	TRBD1	TRBJ2-1	TGTGCTAGTGGTTTGGTAAGAGGGGGCAACTACAATGAGCAGTTCTTC	CASGLVRGGNYNEQFF
-	TRBV11-3	-	TRBJ1-2	TGTGCCAGCAGCCAAACAGGGAATCGTGATGGCTACACCTTC	CASSQTGNRDGYTF
-	TRBV18	TRBD2	TRBJ2-1	TGTGCCAGCTCACCAGCCCAGACTAGCGGGACCCAAGACTACAATGAGCAGTTCTTC	CASSPAQTSGTQDYNEQFF
-	TRBV12-3/TRBV12-4	-	TRBJ1-4	TGTGCCAGCAGCCTGCAGGGAGGTGAAAAACTGTTTTTT	CASSLQGGEKLFF
-	TRBV12-3/TRBV12-4	-	TRBJ1-5	TGTGCCAGCCAAAGATGGTTAGCTCAGCCCCAGCATTTT	CASQRWLAQPQHF
-	TRBV23-1	-	TRBJ2-2	TGCGCCAGCATCAGGGTCTTTCGCCGGGAGCTGTTTTTT	CASIRVFRRELFF
-	TRBV24-1	TRBD2	TRBJ2-3	TGTGCCACCAGTGATTTGGCGGGAGCTAGCACAGATACGCAGTATTTT	CATSDLAGASTDTQYF
-	TRBV24-1	-	TRBJ1-5	TGTGCCACCAGTGGGAGCAGTCTCGGTCAGCCCCAGCATTTT	CATSGSSLGQPQHF
-	TRBV5-4	-	TRBJ2-5	TGTGCCAGCAGCCCCGCGGCACCGGGGAACCAAGAGACCCAGTACTTC	CASSPAAPGNQETQYF
-	TRBV27	TRBD1	TRBJ1-1	TGTGCCAGCAGTGAGACAGGGGGCCGAACTGAAGCTTTCTTT	CASSETGGRTEAFF
-	TRBV6-5	TRBD1	TRBJ1-2	TGTGCCAGCAGTTACACGCCCCGGGACAGGGTATTTGGCTACACCTTC	CASSYTPRDRVFGYTF
-	TRBV6-6	-	TRBJ2-6	TGTGCCAGCACCTTCCCTGGGGCCAACGTCCTGACTTTC	CASTFPGANVLTF
-	TRBV27	-	TRBJ2-1	TGTGCCAGCACCACGGCAGGGAAGTTCTTC	CASTTAGKFF
-	TRBV9	-	TRBJ1-5	TGTGCCAGCAGCTCTCAACAGGCCTTTCAGCCCCAGCATTTT	CASSSQQAFQPQHF
-	TRBV5-4	TRBD2	TRBJ2-2	TGTGCCACCCGGGGGGGGGAACCGAACACCGGGGAGCTGTTTTTT	CATRGGEPNTGELFF
-	TRBV2	-	TRBJ2-1	TGTGCCAGCAGTGAAGCGCTACTCTACAATGAGCAGTTCTTC	CASSEALLYNEQFF
-	TRBV5-1	-	TRBJ1-1	TGCGCCAGCCGCGAGGTGCCGGACACTGAAGCTTTCTTT	CASREVPDTEAFF